This T cell receptor (beta chain) comes out of a study of cytotoxic CD8 clonotypes in ibrutinib-treated CLL. The V gene end was trimmed by 6 bases and the J gene end by 0 bases; junction bases not matched to a gene: 4. Germline V gives CDR1 MDHEN, CDR2 SYDVKM. The CDR3 runs 16 residues. The sample holds one count of this clone. This table comes from immunoSEQ multiplex PCR, and its TCRdb copy is limited to in-frame clones, with some not included. The sample yields 150,000 to 200,000 clones, 70% to 90% seen once. This rearrangement joins TRBV28 to TRBJ2-1; 11 bases map to TRBD2. The receptor's source is a human donor with chronic lymphocytic leukemia. Sequences were derived from PBMCs, sampled at disease progression, from a patient treated with ibrutinib. The CDR3 DNA reads TGTGCCAGCAGCCGGGGACTAGCGGCCTCCTACAATGAGCAGTTCTTC. Its protein is CASSRGLAASYNEQFF. Filled out from reference TRBV28 and TRBJ2-1, the complete variable domain reads DVKVTQSSRYLVKRTGEKVFLECVQDMDHENMFWYRQDPGLGLRLIYFSYDVKMKEKGDIPEGYSVSREKKERFSLILESASTNQTSMYLCASSRGLAASYNEQFFGPGTRLTVL.